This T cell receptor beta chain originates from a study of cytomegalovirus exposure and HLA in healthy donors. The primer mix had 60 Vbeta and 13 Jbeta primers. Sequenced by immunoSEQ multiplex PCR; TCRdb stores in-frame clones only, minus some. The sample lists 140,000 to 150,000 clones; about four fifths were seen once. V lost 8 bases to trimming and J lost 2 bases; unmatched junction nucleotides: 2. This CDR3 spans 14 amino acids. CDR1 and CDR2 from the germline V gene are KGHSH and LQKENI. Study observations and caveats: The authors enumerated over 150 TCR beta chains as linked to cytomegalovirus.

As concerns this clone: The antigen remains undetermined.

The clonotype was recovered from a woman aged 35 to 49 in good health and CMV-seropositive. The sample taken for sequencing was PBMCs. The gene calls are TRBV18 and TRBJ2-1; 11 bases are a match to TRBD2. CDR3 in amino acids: CASAGLAAYNEQFF. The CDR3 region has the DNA TGTGCCAGCGCGGGACTAGCGGCCTACAATGAGCAGTTCTTC.